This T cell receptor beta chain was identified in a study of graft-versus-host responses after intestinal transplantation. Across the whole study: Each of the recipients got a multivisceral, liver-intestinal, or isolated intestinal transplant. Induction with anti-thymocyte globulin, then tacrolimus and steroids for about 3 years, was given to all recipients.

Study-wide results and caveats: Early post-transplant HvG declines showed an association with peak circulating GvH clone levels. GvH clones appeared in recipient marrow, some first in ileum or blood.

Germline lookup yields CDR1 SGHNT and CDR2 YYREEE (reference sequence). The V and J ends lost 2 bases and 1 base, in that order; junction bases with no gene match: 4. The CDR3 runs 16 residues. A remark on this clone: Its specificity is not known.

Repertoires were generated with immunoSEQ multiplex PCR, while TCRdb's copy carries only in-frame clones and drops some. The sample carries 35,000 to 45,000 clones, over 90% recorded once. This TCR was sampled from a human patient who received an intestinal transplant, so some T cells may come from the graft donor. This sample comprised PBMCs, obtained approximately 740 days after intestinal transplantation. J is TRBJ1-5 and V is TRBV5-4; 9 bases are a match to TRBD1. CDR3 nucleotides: TGTGCCAGCAGCTTCGGACAGGGGATGAGCAATCAGCCCCAGCATTTT. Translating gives CASSFGQGMSNQPQHF. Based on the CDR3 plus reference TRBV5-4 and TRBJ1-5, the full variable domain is ETGVTQSPTHLIKTRGQQVTLRCSSQSGHNTVSWYQQALGQGPQFIFQYYREEENGRGNFPPRFSGLQFPNYSSELNVNALELDDSALYLCASSFGQGMSNQPQHFGDGTRLSIL.